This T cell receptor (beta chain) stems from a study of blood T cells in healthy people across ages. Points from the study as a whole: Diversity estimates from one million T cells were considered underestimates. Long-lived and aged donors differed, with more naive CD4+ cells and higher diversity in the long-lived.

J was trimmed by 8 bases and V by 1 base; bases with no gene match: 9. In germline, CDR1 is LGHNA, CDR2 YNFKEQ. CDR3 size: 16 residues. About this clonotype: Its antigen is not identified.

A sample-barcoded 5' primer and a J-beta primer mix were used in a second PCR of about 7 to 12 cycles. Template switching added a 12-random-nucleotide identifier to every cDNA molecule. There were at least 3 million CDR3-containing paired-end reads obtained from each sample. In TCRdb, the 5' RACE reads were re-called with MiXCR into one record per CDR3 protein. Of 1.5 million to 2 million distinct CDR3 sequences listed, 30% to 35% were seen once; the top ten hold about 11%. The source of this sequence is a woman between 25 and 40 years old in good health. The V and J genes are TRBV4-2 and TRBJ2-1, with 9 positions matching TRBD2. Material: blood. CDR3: CASSQGTGLASDEQFF. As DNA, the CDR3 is TGTGCCAGCAGCCAAGGAACGGGACTAGCTTCCGATGAGCAGTTCTTC.